This is a list of T cell receptor beta chains from one sample in a study of Ad26.COV2.S vaccination and SARS-CoV-2 variants. The table came from immunoSEQ multiplex PCR; TCRdb's copy has only in-frame clones and leaves some out. In the table there are hundreds of thousands of clones, roughly 90% of which are singletons. Sequenced here: peripheral blood, sampled in a trial of Ad26.COV2.S vaccine versus placebo. These receptors originate from a person aged 18-60 years who received the Ad26.COV2.S COVID-19 vaccine or a placebo. The CDR3 runs from the conserved cysteine through the conserved F or W.

V gene	J gene	CDR3 protein
TRBV6-5	TRBJ2-7	CASSYSPKQSYEQYF
TRBV2	TRBJ2-7	CASSRQGHEQYF
TRBV5-5	TRBJ2-1	CASSLGSSGVIYEQFF
TRBV7-9	TRBJ2-6	CASSEGQGAWGANVLTF
TRBV5-6	TRBJ2-7	CASSLGWNEQYF
TRBV4-3	TRBJ2-1	CASSQGPGLVERGFSYNEQFF
TRBV29-1	TRBJ1-2	CSVEAGYTF
TRBV27	TRBJ1-2	CASSLVGLGANYGYTF
TRBV5-1	TRBJ2-2	CASSTRNTGELFF
TRBV19	TRBJ2-7	CASSEGLPEEQYF
TRBV6-5	TRBJ2-6	CASSYSVVSGANVLTF
TRBV5-4	TRBJ2-5	CASSLGLRQGVETQYF
TRBV7-9	TRBJ2-1	CASSSPETYSYNEQFF
TRBV5-4	TRBJ2-7	CASSRTGGDEQYF
TRBV2	TRBJ2-2	CASSEEGGGELFF
TRBV5-4	TRBJ2-5	CASSPGGWERLRETQYF
TRBV2	TRBJ2-1	CASNHQGLENEQFF
TRBV5-6	TRBJ1-2	CASSQPGAGFSDYGYTF
TRBV7-2	TRBJ2-1	CASSLLRRETKTQFF
TRBV12-3/TRBV12-4	TRBJ2-5	CASSPGVQETQYF
TRBV27	TRBJ1-2	CASSFGADYGYTF
TRBV11-2	TRBJ2-7	CASSSSSSEQYF
TRBV2	TRBJ2-1	CASSERIRDRGRNEQFF
TRBV19	TRBJ1-5	CASSSGALLGPQHF
TRBV30	TRBJ2-7	CAWTQGSYEQYF
TRBV9	TRBJ2-3	CASSVGGRATDTQYF
TRBV7-2	TRBJ1-2	CASSSYQGNYGYTF
TRBV28	TRBJ1-4	CASSLQGARGKLFF
TRBV4-3	TRBJ2-3	CASSQNVGTRSTDTQYF
TRBV27	TRBJ2-3	CASSGGDTQYF
TRBV6-2/TRBV6-3	TRBJ2-7	CASSYGSDLEQYF
TRBV5-1	TRBJ2-5	CASSLAVGAPTGTQYF
TRBV3-1/TRBV3-2	TRBJ1-2	CASSQSGTGLDGYTF
TRBV29-1	TRBJ2-7	CSVIGTRSYEQYF
TRBV29-1	TRBJ2-2	CSVGQQNTGELFF
TRBV30	TRBJ2-6	CAWGSGANVLTF
TRBV19	TRBJ2-1	CASSIAAGGSYNEQFF
TRBV7-9	TRBJ1-5	CASSSGTVSNQPQHF
TRBV10-3	TRBJ1-2	CAISEWGGTGKTTYGYTF
TRBV12-5	TRBJ1-1	CASGLVPTAEAFF
TRBV11-3	TRBJ2-3	CASSLKSTDTQYF
TRBV9	TRBJ1-2	CASSSQGSGGYTF
TRBV30	TRBJ2-3	CAWSGRVADTQYF
TRBV30	TRBJ1-2	CAWTVGLNSYGYTF
TRBV6-2/TRBV6-3	TRBJ1-1	CASSSREGAEAFF
TRBV18	TRBJ1-5	CASSASGSNQPQHF
TRBV5-1	TRBJ2-1	CASSLSRLAGGMQEQFF
TRBV30	TRBJ2-5	CAYAGQGETQYF
TRBV2	TRBJ1-5	CASTGEQGDQPQHF
TRBV24-1	TRBJ2-7	CATSATDRGLEQYF
TRBV6-2/TRBV6-3	TRBJ2-4	CASSYGGSKNIQYF
TRBV6-2/TRBV6-3	TRBJ2-5	CASSSQGDPHF
TRBV2	TRBJ2-5	CASTASGPQETQYF